The 15 T cell receptor beta chains below all came from one sample that was sequenced in a study of tumor and adjacent non-tumor tissue in lung cancer. The library came from three nested PCR rounds adapted from ARM-PCR protocols. Each CDR3 protein gets one entry after TCRdb re-called the multiplex PCR reads with MiXCR. The table includes about 77,000 distinct CDR3 sequences, less than 85% detected once. No cell sorting was done before RNA was extracted from the tissue. The normal lung tissue was taken more than 3 cm from the tumor edge. Sequenced sample: distant non-tumor lung tissue. Source of these receptors: a man between 65 and 79 years old with non-small cell lung cancer.

A remark on this clonotype: A much more abundant neighbour one base away suggests this may be a read error. The chain uses TRBV14 and TRBJ2-1, with 9 bases aligning to TRBD2. The CDR3 has 14 amino acids. CDR1 SGHDN and CDR2 FVKESK come from the germline V gene. The CDR3 reads CASSLAGEGYEQLF. The CDR3 DNA sequence: TGTGCCAGCAGCCTAGCGGGAGAGGGATATGAGCAGCTCTTC.

The rearrangement joins TRBV11-1 to TRBJ2-5; D is perhaps TRBD1 (6 bases). Germline assignment: CDR1 SGHAT and CDR2 FQDESV (reference sequence). CDR3 length: 13 residues. This CDR3 reads CVSTSGVSETQYF. In nucleotides, the CDR3 is TGTGTCAGTACGTCAGGGGTTTCGGAGACCCAGTACTTC.

This clonotype was recorded once. A junction end diverges from the germline sequence, so it may reflect a read error. J is TRBJ2-2 and V is TRBV11-2; D perhaps matches TRBD1 (6 bases). Per the germline V gene, CDR1 is SGHAT and CDR2 is FQNNGV. CDR3 length: 16 residues. The CDR3 region is CTNSLVGTGIAGKLFF. Written as DNA, the CDR3 is TGTACCAACAGCTTAGTGGGCACAGGGATTGCCGGGAAGCTGTTTTTT.

A remark on this clonotype: The CDR3 end shows no conserved phenylalanine or tryptophan, and so a read error is likely. The DNA is omitted, as the CDR3 cannot be located on it reliably, and the CDR3 follows TCRdb's listing. The rearrangement joins TRBV12-2 to TRBJ2-7. TRBV12-2 is noted as a pseudogene. The CDR3 numbers 12 amino acids, ends counted. The CDR3 loop reads CESGLVRYEKYL.

This sequence joins TRBV6-6 and TRBJ2-1; possibly TRBD1 for D (6 bases). Germline values: CDR1 MNHNY, CDR2 SVGAGI (reference sequence). V lost 6 bases and J lost 9, with 15 bases in between. The length of the CDR3 is 13 residues. The CDR3 loop is CASRPQGSGEQFF. For the CDR3, the DNA is TGTGCCAGCAGGCCACAGGGCTCGGGTGAGCAGTTCTTC.

This chain joins TRBV11-3 and TRBJ1-1, with 7 bases matching TRBD1. The length of the CDR3 is 15 residues. Germline CDR1 and CDR2: SGHNT and YENEEA. The CDR3 sequence: CDRSPRGQKDTEAFF. The CDR3 coding sequence is TGTGACAGGAGCCCCAGGGGACAGAAGGACACTGAAGCTTTCTTT.

Note on this clonotype: This may come from a read error, since a much larger clone is one base off. Since no conserved phenylalanine or tryptophan closes the CDR3, a read error is the likely cause. The chain carries TRBV5-5 and TRBJ2-7; D unclear. CDR3 length equals 13 residues. V shed 1 base and J shed 2 bases, with 7 bases lying between them. Germline CDR1 and CDR2: SGHKS and YYEKEE (reference sequence). The CDR3 region is CASSLNPTYEQYI. The CDR3 DNA sequence: TGTGCCAGCAGCTTGAATCCAACCTACGAGCAGTACATC.

With regard to this clonotype: Mismatch with germline at one junction end may stem from a read error. The V and J genes are TRBV28 and TRBJ1-4, with D unresolved. Germline values: CDR1 MDHEN, CDR2 SYDVKM. The CDR3 consists of 14 residues. The CDR3 nucleotides are TGTGTCAGCAGGACTGGTGGAGCTAATAAAAAACTGTTTTTT. It specifies CVSRTGGANKKLFF. The whole variable domain, remainder taken from reference TRBV28 and TRBJ1-4, is DVKVTQSSRYLVKRTGEKVFLECVQDMDHENMFWYRQDPGLGLRLIYFSYDVKMKEKGDIPEGYSVSREKKERFSLILESASTNQTSMYLCVSRTGGANKKLFFGSGTQLSVL.

Worth noting for this clonotype: At one of its ends the junction is not consistent with the germline gene, which may arise from a read error. This chain joins TRBV14 and TRBJ2-7; the D gene could be TRBD1 or TRBD2 (5 bases each). Looked up from germline, CDR1 is SGHDN and CDR2 is FVKESK. There are 14 residues in the CDR3. The CDR3 DNA reads TGTGCCATCAGCCACCTCAATAGGGCAGGGAGTTATTCTTTC. Encoded protein: CAISHLNRAGSYSF.

Notes on this clonotype: This is likely a read error, given that the CDR3 carries no conserved phenylalanine or tryptophan at its end. This chain uses TRBV28 with TRBJ2-5; a possible D gene is TRBD2 (6 bases). This CDR3 is 14 amino acids long. Looked up from germline, CDR1 is MDHEN and CDR2 is SYDVKM. The CDR3 coding sequence is TGTGACAACAGTATCCGGGACTACCAAGAGACCCAGTACTTA. This sequence encodes CDNSIRDYQETQYL.

The V and J genes are TRBV7-8 and TRBJ1-2; 8 bases are a match to TRBD1. CDR1 and CDR2 (germline): SGHVS, FQNEAQ. The CDR3 sequence is 19 residues long. Trimming took 0 bases from V and 2 from J; bases not matched to a gene: 14. DNA for the CDR3: TGTGCCAGCAGCTTAGCGCTGGCAGGGGGCACGGGGGAAAACTATGGCTACACCTTC. Translation gives CASSLALAGGTGENYGYTF.

The chain joins TRBV5-4 to TRBJ1-1; D call uncertain. This CDR3 spans 13 amino acids. Germline values: CDR1 SGHNT, CDR2 YYREEE (reference sequence). This chain's CDR3 is CAISGSMNTEAFF. Here the CDR3 DNA reads TGTGCAATCAGCGGCAGTATGAACACTGAAGCTTTCTTT.

This clonotype showed up just a few times. The rearrangement uses TRBV7-9 and TRBJ2-1, with a weak D call TRBD1 (6 bases). Germline V gene sequence: CDR1 SEHNR, CDR2 FQNEAQ (reference sequence). The CDR3 sequence is 14 residues long. The ends were cut back, 4 bases at V and 7 bases at J, with 14 bases in the middle. In nucleotides, the CDR3 is TGTGCCAGCAGCTCCCTAGGGGGTGGGAATGAGCAGTTCTTC. Its protein product is CASSSLGGGNEQFF.

This clonotype was detected a few times. The rearrangement joins TRBV6-5 to TRBJ2-1; D remains unclear. V shed 7 bases and J shed 11 bases, with 12 bases lying between them. The germline V gene encodes CDR1 MNHEY and CDR2 SVGAGI. This CDR3 has 11 amino acids. The CDR3 sequence is CASNIGNKQFF. The CDR3 DNA follows: TGTGCCAGCAATATAGGGAATAAGCAGTTCTTC.

CDR3 coding DNA: TGTGCCAGCAGTTACACGGATAACAGGGGCGAGCAGTACTTC. This sequence encodes CASSYTDNRGEQYF. The genes are TRBV6-6 and TRBJ2-7, with 7 bases lining up with TRBD1. Trimming removed 2 bases from V and 6 bases from J; junction bases left unmatched: 7. The CDR3 is 14 amino acids. Germline CDR1 is MNHNY and CDR2 is SVGAGI (reference sequence).